The 18 T cell receptor beta chains presented below share a single source sample, sequenced in a study of molecular identifiers for immune sequencing clone quantification. TCRdb recomputed calls from the PCR reads with MiXCR, one row per CDR3 protein. The sample carries hundreds of thousands of distinct CDR3 sequences, roughly 21% recorded once. The sequencing input was naive CD8+ T cells from blood, with Jurkat cell RNA spiked in. Subset in this sample: FACS-sorted CD8+CD4-CCR7+CD45RA+ naive T cells. These receptors came from a human donor in good health. Some libraries in this study had Jurkat cell RNA spiked in.

This clonotype was counted once. With a much larger clone just one base away, this may be a read error. The CDR3 sequence is CASSFWEDTGELFF. In DNA form, the CDR3 reads TGTGCCAGCAGCTTCTGGGAAGACACCGGGGAGCTGTTTTTT. The chain has TRBV7-2 and TRBJ2-2; D gene uncertain. Trimming pared 3 bases from V and 3 bases from J, leaving 8 bases between. CDR3 length: 14 residues. Germline V gives CDR1 SGHTA, CDR2 FQGNSA.

The chain couples TRBV19 to TRBJ2-2; D uncertain. V lost 3 bases, J lost 6 bases, and 11 bases lay in between. CDR3 size: 14 residues. Per the germline V gene, CDR1 is LNHDA and CDR2 is SQIVND (reference sequence). The CDR3 DNA follows: TGTGCCAGTAGTATCTCTTCTCGGCCCGGGGAGCTGTTTTTT. This translates into CASSISSRPGELFF.

As regards this clonotype: A much larger clone differs by one base, so this may be a read error. The genes are TRBV19 and TRBJ2-3; the D is unclear. Trimming removed 5 bases at V and 6 bases at J, with 15 bases between. Germline-derived CDR1 and CDR2 are LNHDA and SQIVND (reference sequence). This CDR3 region has 14 residues. Here the CDR3 DNA reads TGTGCCAGTAGTCAACAAGAAAGGGCGGATACGCAGTATTTT. Translation gives CASSQQERADTQYF.

This clonotype was found many times. The J gene is TRBJ1-1, the V gene TRBV5-1; D gene unclear. The V end was cut by 3 bases, the J end by 0 bases, with 9 bases between. The CDR3 consists of 14 residues. CDR1 and CDR2 from the germline V gene are SGHRS and YFSETQ. Written as DNA, the CDR3 is TGCGCCAGCAGCTCCGAGATCATGAACACTGAAGCTTTCTTT. Translated, it gives CASSSEIMNTEAFF. The whole variable domain, filled in from reference TRBV5-1 and TRBJ1-1, reads KAGVTQTPRYLIKTRGQQVTLSCSPISGHRSVSWYQQTPGQGLQFLFEYFSETQRNKGNFPGRFSGRQFSNSRSEMNVSTLELGDSALYLCASSSEIMNTEAFFGQGTRLTVV.

This clonotype was counted a few times. This chain connects TRBV5-1 to TRBJ2-2; no clear D gene. CDR3 size: 12 residues. The V gene's germline CDR1 is SGHRS and CDR2 YFSETQ. Deletions cut 7 bases from V and 3 bases from J, with 7 bases between. CDR3 amino acids: CASPSDTGELFF. CDR3 DNA sequence: TGCGCCAGCCCATCGGACACCGGGGAGCTGTTTTTT. The entire variable domain, with the rest obtained from reference TRBV5-1 and TRBJ2-2, is as follows: KAGVTQTPRYLIKTRGQQVTLSCSPISGHRSVSWYQQTPGQGLQFLFEYFSETQRNKGNFPGRFSGRQFSNSRSEMNVSTLELGDSALYLCASPSDTGELFFGEGSRLTVL.

This clonotype was recorded a few times. One end of the junction varies from germline; a read error may be responsible. The chain combines TRBV7-7 with TRBJ2-7, with D possibly being TRBD1 (6 bases). Germline values: CDR1 SSHAT, CDR2 FNYEAQ (reference sequence). CDR3 length equals 13 residues. This CDR3 reads CASSPSDRREQYF. The CDR3 coding sequence is TGTGCTAGCAGCCCTTCGGACAGACGCGAGCAGTACTTC.

This chain links TRBV27 with TRBJ1-5, with unresolved D. Looked up from germline, CDR1 is MNHEY and CDR2 is SMNVEV (reference sequence). This CDR3 is 13 amino acids long. V lost 8 bases and J 9 bases, leaving 17 bases between the germline ends. In nucleotides, the CDR3 is TGTGCCAGCGGTCCCGGACCTTATCGGCCCCAGCATTTT. Its translation: CASGPGPYRPQHF.

This clonotype occurred many times. The V call is TRBV4-1, the J call TRBJ1-5, with 11 bases fitting TRBD1. Germline trimming cut 4 bases from V and 1 base from J; bases unmatched to any gene: 3. Looked up from germline, CDR1 is MGHRA and CDR2 is YSYEKL. The CDR3 is made up of 16 amino acids. In nucleotides, the CDR3 is TGCGCCAGCAGCCTTGGACAGGGGGCAAGCAATCAGCCCCAGCATTTT. Translated, it gives CASSLGQGASNQPQHF.

This clonotype occurred many times. This chain links TRBV15 with TRBJ2-3, with a tentative D call TRBD1 (5 bases). Trimming shortened V by 3 bases and J by 6 bases, and 13 bases separated the two germline ends. The CDR3 is 14 residues long. Germline values: CDR1 LNHNV, CDR2 YYDKDF (reference sequence). In DNA, the CDR3 is TGTGCCACCAGCAGCCGTAGGGGCCCCGATACGCAGTATTTT. This codes for CATSSRRGPDTQYF.

Note on this clonotype: This may come from a read error, since a much larger clone is one base off. The rearrangement links TRBV4-1 to TRBJ1-3, with 7 bases lining up with TRBD1. This CDR3 region has 17 residues. Germline CDR1 and CDR2: MGHRA and YSYEKL. The CDR3 reads CASSQDPPTGVGNAIYF. The CDR3 DNA is TGCGCCAGCAGCCAAGACCCACCAACAGGGGTCGGAAACGCCATATATTTT.

Ten or more counts support this clonotype. The rearrangement joins TRBV7-9 to TRBJ1-3; D not resolved. Per the germline V gene, CDR1 is SEHNR and CDR2 is FQNEAQ (reference sequence). Deletions cut 1 base from V and 7 bases from J, with 5 bases between. CDR3 size: 12 residues. CDR3 residues: CASSLDINTIYF. Written as DNA, the CDR3 is TGTGCCAGCAGCTTAGATATTAACACCATATATTTT.

This clonotype has a count of ten or more. The chain uses TRBV29-1 and TRBJ2-2; D is undetermined. The CDR3 runs to 13 residues. Between the trimmed V and J ends, which lost 1 base and 5 bases, there was a span of 8 bases. CDR1 and CDR2 (germline): SQVTM, ANQGSEA. The CDR3 bases are TGCAGCGTTGAAGGTCTGGCTACCGGGGAGCTGTTTTTT. It yields the protein CSVEGLATGELFF.

This clonotype turned up a few times. This chain joins TRBV28 and TRBJ2-3; the match to TRBD2 covers 11 bases. The V gene's germline CDR1 is MDHEN and CDR2 SYDVKM. The CDR3 is made up of 16 amino acids. Trimming at V came to 5 bases and at J to 5 bases, leaving 9 bases not matched to a gene. Here the CDR3 DNA reads TGTGCCAGCAGTCATGCGTTACTAGCGGGAGTAGATACGCAGTATTTT. It specifies CASSHALLAGVDTQYF.

This clonotype was seen at least ten times. The gene calls are TRBV20-1 and TRBJ2-5; TRBD2 matches 8 bases. Losses at the gene ends were 6 bases for V and 0 bases for J; bases not matched to a gene: 9. The CDR3 loop spans 15 amino acids. The V gene's germline CDR1 is DFQATT and CDR2 SNEGSKA (reference sequence). For the CDR3, the DNA is TGCAGTGCCCGGGGAGTAGCGGGGTACCAAGAGACCCAGTACTTC. It codes for CSARGVAGYQETQYF.

The V gene is TRBV15, the J gene TRBJ1-5, with D unresolved. Germline assignment: CDR1 LNHNV and CDR2 YYDKDF (reference sequence). The CDR3 totals 15 residues. Trimming removed 0 bases from V and 4 bases from J, with 10 bases in between. The CDR3: CATSRDLGVNQPQHF. CDR3 coding DNA: TGTGCCACCAGCAGAGATTTGGGCGTTAATCAGCCCCAGCATTTT.

Many counts were recorded for this clonotype. The chain carries TRBV7-2 and TRBJ2-7; no definite D call. Germline-derived CDR1 and CDR2 are SGHTA and FQGNSA. The CDR3 has 13 residues. The V and J ends lost 1 base and 8 bases respectively, with 12 bases between them. CDR3 sequence reads: CASSLGRPGQQYF. CDR3 sequence (DNA): TGTGCCAGCAGCTTAGGTCGGCCTGGTCAGCAGTACTTC.

This clonotype was observed many times. The rearrangement uses TRBV20-1 and TRBJ2-7; TRBD2 agrees at 11 bases. Germline CDR1 is DFQATT and CDR2 is SNEGSKA (reference sequence). V was pared by 6 bases and J by 2 bases, with 6 bases of the junction left unmatched. CDR3 size: 14 residues. CDR3 nucleotides: TGCAGTGCAAAACCGGGACTAGCGGCCTACGAGCAGTACTTC. Translation gives CSAKPGLAAYEQYF.

This clonotype was detected many times. This chain links TRBV4-2 with TRBJ2-1; TRBD2 matches at 11 bases. CDR1 LGHNA and CDR2 YNFKEQ come from the germline V gene. This CDR3 region has 15 residues. V gave up 4 bases and J gave up 5 bases; unmatched junction bases: 4. CDR3 sequence: CASSPGLAANNEQFF. CDR3 bases: TGTGCCAGCAGCCCGGGACTAGCGGCTAACAATGAGCAGTTCTTC.